The source of this T cell receptor beta chain is a study of OX40 agonist ivuxolimab in advanced cancers. The wider study: A male proportion of more than 75% was recorded, with mean age approximately 57 years and range roughly 23 to 85. In three patients, partial responses were observed, one with hepatocellular carcinoma and two with cutaneous melanoma.

The sampling schedule covered blood at baseline, cycle 4 day 1, and cycle 7 day 1. As concerns this clone: Its antigen is undetermined.

Data came from immunoSEQ multiplex PCR; TCRdb stores just in-frame clones and leaves some out. Among 67,000 or so clones, 85% were seen once, and the ten largest hold 3.7%. Germline V gives CDR1 MNHEY, CDR2 SVGAGI. The V end lost 10 bases, the J end lost 7 bases, and 17 bases lay between the germline ends. The length of the CDR3 is 12 residues. General observations from the study: Among expanded peripheral T cells, antigen specificity went undetermined.

The J gene is TRBJ2-7, the V gene TRBV6-5; D could derive from TRBD1 or TRBD2 (5 bases each). Sequenced here: CD4+ or CD8+ T cells sorted from blood, sampled in a trial of the OX40 agonist ivuxolimab. The source is an adult with an advanced solid tumor such as melanoma, head and neck, liver or kidney cancer. The CDR3 DNA reads as TGTGCCACCCGTTCCGGGGCGGGTGAGCAGTACTTC. This encodes CATRSGAGEQYF.